The 30 T cell receptor beta chains presented below share a single source sample, sequenced in a study of neurological immune-mediated disorders. Via MiXCR, TCRdb re-called the 5' RACE reads, giving one row per CDR3 protein. The sample has about 70,000 distinct CDR3 sequences, 4.5% to 5.5% seen once. Input material: PBMCs. These receptors were obtained from an older woman with multiple sclerosis.

At least ten counts were recorded for this clonotype. The chain uses TRBV20-1 and TRBJ2-2; no clear D. This CDR3 has 13 residues. V lost 3 bases, J lost 0 bases, and 5 bases lay in between. Per the germline V gene, CDR1 is DFQATT and CDR2 is SNEGSKA (reference sequence). Here the CDR3 reads CSASVANTGELFF. CDR3 DNA sequence: TGCAGTGCTAGCGTAGCGAACACCGGGGAGCTGTTTTTT.

A few counts support this clonotype. This chain uses TRBV4-1 with TRBJ2-3; D unresolved. The CDR3 sequence is 16 residues long. Germline V CDR1 and CDR2: MGHRA, YSYEKL. V was shortened by 3 bases and J by 2 bases, with 15 bases between the two germline ends. The CDR3 DNA is TGCGCCAGCAGCCAGATACCCGGACGGATCACAGATACGCAGTATTTT. Amino acid sequence: CASSQIPGRITDTQYF.

This clonotype was seen only a few times. The genes are TRBV3-1 and TRBJ2-5, with a tentative D call TRBD1 (5 bases). The CDR3 spans 13 residues. The germline V gene encodes CDR1 LGHDT and CDR2 YNNKEL (reference sequence). Trimming removed 3 bases from V and 4 bases from J, with 9 bases in between. The CDR3 DNA follows: TGTGCCAGCAGCCAGACAGCCGGAGAGACCCAGTACTTC. Translating gives CASSQTAGETQYF.

In its sample, this clonotype was seen many times. The CDR3 nucleotides read TGTGCCATCAGTGACCCTAGCGGGGGGAATATCCAAGAGACCCAGTACTTC. It is translated as CAISDPSGGNIQETQYF. The genes are TRBV10-3 and TRBJ2-5; 11 nucleotides align to TRBD2. Germline-derived CDR1 and CDR2 are ENHRY and SYGVKD. This CDR3 is built from 17 residues. After removal of 3 bases from V and 1 base from J, the junction contained 7 bases not matched to a gene.

This clonotype was detected only a few times. The chain carries TRBV5-1 and TRBJ1-2; TRBD1 matches 12 bases. The CDR3 spans 19 residues. V lost 2 bases and J lost 0; bases outside the gene matches: 11. Germline CDR1 is SGHRS and CDR2 is YFSETQ. The CDR3 nucleotides read TGCGCCAGCAGCTTCGAGCCCCGGGACAGGGGGCCTGCTAACTATGGCTACACCTTC. Its protein is CASSFEPRDRGPANYGYTF.

This clonotype has a count of ten or more. The V gene is TRBV5-1, the J gene TRBJ2-1, with 11 bases aligning to TRBD2. CDR1 and CDR2 from the germline V gene are SGHRS and YFSETQ. Trimming cost V 3 bases and J 3 bases; bases outside gene matches: 8. The CDR3 sequence is 17 residues long. CDR3 DNA: TGCGCCAGCAGCTCCCGGACTAGCGGGCCCATCTACAATGAGCAGTTCTTC. Protein: CASSSRTSGPIYNEQFF.

Many counts were recorded for this clonotype. This chain uses TRBV20-1 with TRBJ2-1, with 7 bases that match TRBD2. The CDR3 is made up of 15 amino acids. The J segment lost 7 bases and the V segment lost 5 bases, leaving 14 bases of the junction unmatched. Germline CDR1 is DFQATT and CDR2 is SNEGSKA (reference sequence). The chain's CDR3 is CSAEGLRERRNEQFF. CDR3 in DNA: TGCAGTGCTGAGGGGCTGCGGGAGAGGAGGAATGAGCAGTTCTTC.

In this sample, this clonotype turned up many times. The chain carries TRBV10-3 and TRBJ1-3, with 7 bases aligning to TRBD1. CDR3 length equals 14 residues. The trim removed 7 bases at V and 0 bases at J, leaving 3 bases unmatched. Germline V gene data show CDR1 as ENHRY and CDR2 as SYGVKD. The CDR3 loop is CAIKGAGSGNTIYF. In DNA form, the CDR3 reads TGTGCCATCAAGGGGGCCGGCTCTGGAAACACCATATATTTT.

This clonotype was seen a few times. V and J are TRBV5-5 and TRBJ1-2, with 9 positions matching TRBD1. Trimming cost V 2 bases and J 5 bases; bases outside gene matches: 10. Germline V gene data show CDR1 as SGHKS and CDR2 as YYEKEE (reference sequence). The CDR3 totals 16 residues. The CDR3 nucleotides are TGTGCCAGCAGCTTCCGACCGGGACAGGGCTCATATGGCTACACCTTC. Its translation is CASSFRPGQGSYGYTF.

This clonotype was detected many times. Here the CDR3 reads CASSLQSRPNEQFF. In DNA, the CDR3 is TGTGCCAGCAGTCTTCAATCTAGGCCCAATGAGCAGTTCTTC. The V gene is TRBV27, the J gene TRBJ2-1; D is undetermined. The CDR3 runs 14 residues. V dropped 5 bases and J dropped 6 bases, with 14 bases sitting between them. Looked up from germline, CDR1 is MNHEY and CDR2 is SMNVEV (reference sequence).

This clonotype has at least ten counts. This chain connects TRBV3-1 to TRBJ1-6; the match to TRBD1 covers 7 bases. After removal of 1 base from V and 7 bases from J, the junction contained 7 bases not matched to a gene. Germline assignment: CDR1 LGHDT and CDR2 YNNKEL (reference sequence). CDR3 length: 16 residues. The CDR3 is CASSQVPGGINSPLHF. The CDR3 region has the DNA TGTGCCAGCAGCCAAGTGCCAGGGGGTATCAATTCACCCCTCCACTTT.

This clonotype was counted many times. The rearrangement joins TRBV5-5 to TRBJ2-1; TRBD2 might be the D (6 bases). Trimming took off 4 bases at V and 3 bases at J, with 14 bases between the two ends. The CDR3 loop spans 15 amino acids. The V gene's germline CDR1 is SGHKS and CDR2 YYEKEE (reference sequence). The CDR3 spells CASSTLSGSYNEQFF. CDR3 DNA sequence: TGTGCCAGCAGCACCCTTAGCGGAAGCTACAATGAGCAGTTCTTC.

This clonotype was recorded a few times. V is TRBV20-1 and J is TRBJ2-1; D gene unclear. Germline V gives CDR1 DFQATT, CDR2 SNEGSKA (reference sequence). Trimming cost V 3 bases and J 6 bases, with 15 bases left between them. This CDR3 comprises 14 residues. CDR3 amino acids: CSASGWFGSNEQFF. CDR3 DNA sequence: TGCAGTGCTAGCGGGTGGTTCGGGTCCAATGAGCAGTTCTTC.

The sample holds many counts of this clonotype. The V and J genes are TRBV6-5 and TRBJ2-7; 8 bases are a match to TRBD2. Per the germline V gene, CDR1 is MNHEY and CDR2 is SVGAGI. V was pared by 5 bases and J by 5 bases, with 11 bases of the junction left unmatched. The CDR3 loop spans 15 amino acids. CDR3 loop: CASSPSSGLTDEQYF. The CDR3, as DNA: TGTGCCAGCAGTCCCTCTAGCGGGTTGACGGACGAGCAGTACTTC.

This clonotype was counted many times. The chain is built from TRBV27 and TRBJ2-7; 10 positions match TRBD1. The V and J ends lost 5 bases and 9 bases, in that order; junction bases with no gene match: 1. The CDR3 covers 11 residues. The germline CDR1 and CDR2 sequences are MNHEY and SMNVEV (reference sequence). CDR3 sequence (DNA): TGTGCCAGCAGTGACAGGGGGCGGCAGTACTTC. Encoded protein: CASSDRGRQYF.

This clonotype was picked up many times. V usage is TRBV15 and J usage is TRBJ2-4; tentatively, D is TRBD1 (6 bases). Germline V gene lookup returns CDR1 LNHNV and CDR2 YYDKDF (reference sequence). The germline V and J ends were trimmed by 2 bases and 9 bases, with 20 bases remaining between them. There are 16 residues in the CDR3. CDR3 protein: CATSRPHAGTRGIQYF. As DNA, the CDR3 is TGTGCCACCAGCAGACCTCACGCAGGTACCAGGGGCATTCAGTACTTC.

This clonotype appeared many times. This sequence joins TRBV20-1 and TRBJ2-1; a weak D match, TRBD2 (5 bases). CDR3 length: 15 residues. V was clipped by 3 bases and J by 5 bases, with 17 bases between them. CDR1 and CDR2 from the germline V gene are DFQATT and SNEGSKA (reference sequence). The CDR3 loop reads CSARDSNPINNEQFF. The CDR3 coding sequence is TGCAGTGCTAGGGACTCAAACCCAATAAACAATGAGCAGTTCTTC.

This clonotype has ten or more counts. The chain has TRBV5-5 and TRBJ1-1; no reliable D call. The V gene's germline CDR1 is SGHKS and CDR2 YYEKEE (reference sequence). The V end lost 4 bases, the J end lost 2 bases, and 12 bases lay between the germline ends. The CDR3 totals 14 residues. CDR3 nucleotides: TGTGCCAGCAGCAGAGAGATGAGCAACACTGAAGCTTTCTTT. Translation gives CASSREMSNTEAFF.

This clonotype has ten or more counts. The chain links TRBV7-8 to TRBJ2-5; 10 bases agree with TRBD1. The CDR3 is 13 amino acids. Germline-derived CDR1 and CDR2 are SGHVS and FQNEAQ. V gave up 5 bases and J gave up 4 bases; unmatched junction bases: 1. The CDR3 loop reads CASSRTGGETQYF. Here the CDR3 DNA reads TGTGCCAGCAGCCGGACAGGGGGAGAGACCCAGTACTTC.

Many counts were recorded for this clonotype. The rearrangement links TRBV20-1 to TRBJ2-7; 9 nucleotides agree with TRBD1. In germline, CDR1 is DFQATT, CDR2 SNEGSKA (reference sequence). The CDR3 length is 14 residues. Trimming cost V 6 bases and J 1 base; bases outside gene matches: 7. The CDR3 DNA sequence: TGCAGTGCCACCCCCGGGACAGGGTCCTACGAGCAGTACTTC. Translated, it gives CSATPGTGSYEQYF.

This clonotype was recorded many times. The chain combines TRBV4-2 with TRBJ1-6, with 10 bases fitting TRBD1. Trimming took 3 bases from V and 10 from J; bases not matched to a gene: 9. CDR1 is LGHNA and CDR2 is YNFKEQ in the germline V gene. This CDR3 has 16 amino acids. The CDR3 is CASSQARDRGESPLHF. For the CDR3, the DNA is TGTGCCAGCAGCCAGGCCCGGGACAGGGGCGAGTCACCCCTCCACTTT.

The rearrangement uses TRBV12-3 or TRBV12-4 and TRBJ2-6; D gene uncertain. V lost 5 bases and J 0 bases, leaving 2 bases between the germline ends. The CDR3 covers 13 residues. The CDR3 sequence: CASSHSGANVLTF. The DNA of the CDR3 is TGTGCCAGCAGTCACTCTGGGGCCAACGTCCTGACTTTC.

With respect to this clonotype: A much larger clonotype is one base distant, so this may be a read error. This CDR3 is CASSGLAGLSDDQFF. The CDR3, as DNA: TGTGCCAGCAGCGGACTAGCGGGACTGTCAGACGATCAGTTCTTC. The chain uses TRBV11-2 and TRBJ2-1; 12 nucleotides line up with TRBD2. The germline V gene has CDR1 SGHAT and CDR2 FQNNGV. The V segment lost 5 bases and the J segment 13 bases; nucleotides outside the gene matches: 12. This CDR3 region has 15 residues.

This clonotype has only a few counts. The chain has TRBV6-2 or TRBV6-3 and TRBJ1-5; TRBD1 agrees at 7 bases. The CDR3 covers 15 residues. The germline V gene encodes CDR1 MNHEY and CDR2 SVGEGT. V gave up 5 bases and J gave up 6 bases; unmatched junction bases: 10. The CDR3 spells CASSTGVTYIQPQHF. The DNA of the CDR3 is TGTGCCAGCAGTACAGGGGTGACTTACATTCAGCCCCAGCATTTT.

J is TRBJ2-7 and V is TRBV11-2, with 7 bases that match TRBD1. The length of the CDR3 is 15 residues. Germline CDR1 reads SGHAT; CDR2 reads FQNNGV. V dropped 2 bases and J dropped 4; count of bases not matched to a gene: 8. The CDR3 coding sequence is TGTGCCAGCAGCTTAACAGGGGACATAGGGTACGAGCAGTACTTC. Amino acids: CASSLTGDIGYEQYF.

This clonotype came up many times. V gene TRBV20-1 combines with J gene TRBJ1-3; D gene unclear. Germline CDR1 and CDR2: DFQATT and SNEGSKA (reference sequence). V lost 6 bases and J 1 base, leaving 10 bases between the germline ends. This CDR3 is 13 amino acids long. The DNA of the CDR3 is TGCAGTGCCTCCCGGACTTCTGGAAACACCATATATTTT. Translated, it gives CSASRTSGNTIYF.

This clonotype was counted many times. The rearrangement links TRBV20-1 to TRBJ2-3; 9 bases match TRBD2. Per the germline V gene, CDR1 is DFQATT and CDR2 is SNEGSKA (reference sequence). The V segment lost 4 bases and the J segment 11 bases; nucleotides outside the gene matches: 7. The CDR3 covers 12 residues. The CDR3: CSAIISGSVQYF. The CDR3 coding sequence is TGCAGTGCTATCATTAGCGGGAGTGTGCAGTATTTT.

Many counts were recorded for this clonotype. This chain links TRBV2 with TRBJ2-1; 14 bases agree with TRBD2. Trimming cost V 6 bases and J 4 bases; bases outside gene matches: 11. This CDR3 comprises 18 residues. The germline CDR1 and CDR2 sequences are SNHLY and FYNNEI. Here the CDR3 reads CASSATGTSGSRYNEQFF. The CDR3, as DNA: TGTGCCAGCAGCGCGACCGGGACTAGCGGGAGTCGTTACAATGAGCAGTTCTTC.

The gene calls are TRBV11-2 and TRBJ2-7; 8 bases are shared with TRBD2. Germline CDR1 and CDR2: SGHAT and FQNNGV. The CDR3 totals 14 residues. The trim removed 8 bases at V and 2 bases at J, leaving 8 bases unmatched. The CDR3 loop is CASGSSGLTYEQYF. In nucleotides, the CDR3 is TGTGCCAGCGGTTCTAGCGGGCTAACCTACGAGCAGTACTTC.

This clonotype was counted ten times or more. This chain uses TRBV9 with TRBJ1-2; D uncertain. V lost 2 bases and J 2 bases, leaving 7 bases between the germline ends. The CDR3 contains 13 residues. The germline V gene encodes CDR1 SGDLS and CDR2 YYNGEE. CDR3 amino acids: CASSVQLNYGYTF. The CDR3 DNA is TGTGCCAGCAGCGTCCAGCTAAACTATGGCTACACCTTC.